The T cell receptor beta chain under discussion was sequenced for a study of CD8+CD57+ T cells in acquired aplastic anemia. The study profiled TCR beta VDJ and CDR3 using genomic DNA as template. TCRdb re-derived calls from the reads in MiXCR, one entry per CDR3 protein. There are under 350,000 distinct CDR3 sequences in the sample; under 60% occur only once, and under 1.5% lies in the top ten. With V trimmed by 6 bases and J by 11 bases, 3 bases remained unmatched. Germline V CDR1 and CDR2: DFQATT, SNEGSKA (reference sequence). CDR3 length: 9 residues. Previously, flow cytometry had revealed CD8+CD57+ cell expansion in the patients chosen for sequencing. Patients had received no therapy at the time of blood sampling.

Sequencing used sorted CD4+, CD8+, or CD8+CD57+ T cells (not recorded which) from PBMCs. The V call is TRBV20-1, the J call TRBJ1-1; 7 nucleotides agree with TRBD1. The clonotype was recovered from a human donor with aplastic anemia. CDR3 sequence (DNA): TGCAGTGCCCCGGACAGGGCTTTCTTT. The encoded protein is CSAPDRAFF.